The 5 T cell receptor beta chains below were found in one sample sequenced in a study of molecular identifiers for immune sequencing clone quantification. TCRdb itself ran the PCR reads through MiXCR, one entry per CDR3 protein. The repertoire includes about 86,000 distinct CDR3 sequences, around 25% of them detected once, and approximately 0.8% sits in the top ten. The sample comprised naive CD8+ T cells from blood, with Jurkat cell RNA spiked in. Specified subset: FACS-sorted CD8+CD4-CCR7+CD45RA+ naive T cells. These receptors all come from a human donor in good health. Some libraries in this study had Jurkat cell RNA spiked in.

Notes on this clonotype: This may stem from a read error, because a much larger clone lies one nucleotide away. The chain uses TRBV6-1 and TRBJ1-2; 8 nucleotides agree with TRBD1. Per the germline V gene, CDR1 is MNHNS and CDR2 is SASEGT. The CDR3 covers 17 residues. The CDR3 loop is CASSEIWEQGVHYGNTF. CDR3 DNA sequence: TGTGCCAGCAGTGAAATCTGGGAACAGGGGGTTCACTATGGCAACACCTTC.

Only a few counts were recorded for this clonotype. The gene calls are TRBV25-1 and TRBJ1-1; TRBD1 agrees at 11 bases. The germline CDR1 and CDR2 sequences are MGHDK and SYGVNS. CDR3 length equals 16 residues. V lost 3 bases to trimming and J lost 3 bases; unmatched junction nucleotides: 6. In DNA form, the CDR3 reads TGTGCCAGCAGTGACCCGGACAGGGGGCCGCACACTGAAGCTTTCTTT. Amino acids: CASSDPDRGPHTEAFF.

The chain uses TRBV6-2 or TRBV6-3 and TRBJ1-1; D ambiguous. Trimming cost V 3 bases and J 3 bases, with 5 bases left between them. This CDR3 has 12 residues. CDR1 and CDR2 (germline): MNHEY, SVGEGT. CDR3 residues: CASSYLHTEAFF. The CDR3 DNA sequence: TGTGCCAGCAGTTATCTCCACACTGAAGCTTTCTTT.

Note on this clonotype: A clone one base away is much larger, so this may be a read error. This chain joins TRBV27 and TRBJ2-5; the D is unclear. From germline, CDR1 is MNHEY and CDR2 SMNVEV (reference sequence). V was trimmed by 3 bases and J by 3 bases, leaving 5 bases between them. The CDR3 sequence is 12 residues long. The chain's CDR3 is CASSFSKETQYF. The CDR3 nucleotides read TGTGCCAGCAGTTTCAGCAAAGAGACCCAGTACTTC.

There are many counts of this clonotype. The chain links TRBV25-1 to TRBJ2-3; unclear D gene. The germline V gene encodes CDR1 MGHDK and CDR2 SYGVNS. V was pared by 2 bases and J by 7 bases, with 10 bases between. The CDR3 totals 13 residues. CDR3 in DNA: TGTGCCAGCAGTGAAGTCGAGACACATACGCAGTATTTT. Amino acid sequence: CASSEVETHTQYF.